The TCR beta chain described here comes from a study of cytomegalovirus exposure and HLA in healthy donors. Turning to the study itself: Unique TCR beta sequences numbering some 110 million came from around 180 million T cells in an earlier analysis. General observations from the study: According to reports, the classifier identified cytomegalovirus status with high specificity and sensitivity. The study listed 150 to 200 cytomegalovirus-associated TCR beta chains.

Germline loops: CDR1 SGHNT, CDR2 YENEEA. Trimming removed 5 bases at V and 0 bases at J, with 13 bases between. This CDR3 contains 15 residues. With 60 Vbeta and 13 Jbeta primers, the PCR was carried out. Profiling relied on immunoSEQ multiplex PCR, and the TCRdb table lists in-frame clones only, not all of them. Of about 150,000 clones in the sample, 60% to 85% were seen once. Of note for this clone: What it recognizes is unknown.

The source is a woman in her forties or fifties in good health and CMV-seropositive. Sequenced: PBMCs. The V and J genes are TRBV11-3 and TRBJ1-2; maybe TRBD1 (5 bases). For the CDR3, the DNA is TGTGCCAGCAGCCAGTTGGGGCCCACTAACTATGGCTACACCTTC. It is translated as CASSQLGPTNYGYTF.